Listed below are T cell receptor beta chains from one sample, sequenced in a study of a mutant IDH1 vaccine in newly diagnosed glioma. For these receptors, no antigen is known. Assay used: immunoSEQ multiplex PCR; TCRdb lists only in-frame clones, some missing. Here the sample spans about 94,000 clones, 89% being singletons. The sample was PBMCs, taken from a glioma patient whose treatment included an IDH1 peptide vaccine. These receptors all stem from a woman aged 45-65 years with glioma. CDR3s include the opening cysteine and the closing phenylalanine or tryptophan. Fields, in order: CDR3 length, J gene, clone size, V gene, D gene, CDR3 protein. D genes are given only for firm matches. Clone sizes are given selectively: once, few, many, or a class where the clone is expanded.

cdr3_length: 16; j_call: TRBJ1-5; clone_size: NA; v_call: TRBV5-6; d_call: TRBD1; cdr3_aa: CASSFGTGRSNQPQHF
cdr3_length: 15; j_call: TRBJ2-5; clone_size: once; v_call: TRBV2; d_call: NA; cdr3_aa: CASSPGTKRRETQYF
cdr3_length: 13; j_call: TRBJ2-7; clone_size: NA; v_call: TRBV5-8; d_call: TRBD2; cdr3_aa: CASDPPGGYEQYF
cdr3_length: 14; j_call: TRBJ2-2; clone_size: NA; v_call: TRBV14; d_call: NA; cdr3_aa: CASRRRANTGELFF
cdr3_length: 15; j_call: TRBJ1-2; clone_size: NA; v_call: TRBV27; d_call: NA; cdr3_aa: CASRKTDPILYGYTF
cdr3_length: 15; j_call: TRBJ1-5; clone_size: NA; v_call: TRBV6-5; d_call: NA; cdr3_aa: CASRGGQSQNQPQHF
cdr3_length: 14; j_call: TRBJ2-6; clone_size: once; v_call: TRBV5-1; d_call: NA; cdr3_aa: CASSLFSGANVLTF
cdr3_length: 14; j_call: TRBJ2-7; clone_size: NA; v_call: TRBV6-1; d_call: NA; cdr3_aa: CASGLQDGVGEQYF
cdr3_length: 13; j_call: TRBJ2-3; clone_size: NA; v_call: TRBV11-2; d_call: NA; cdr3_aa: CASSPGGADTQYF
cdr3_length: 13; j_call: TRBJ2-7; clone_size: NA; v_call: TRBV10-3; d_call: NA; cdr3_aa: CAIGGAGSYEQYF
cdr3_length: 16; j_call: TRBJ1-5; clone_size: NA; v_call: TRBV4-1; d_call: NA; cdr3_aa: CASSQEAGAGNQPQHF
cdr3_length: 15; j_call: TRBJ2-1; clone_size: NA; v_call: TRBV18; d_call: TRBD2; cdr3_aa: CASSPPVGGWDEQFF
cdr3_length: 13; j_call: TRBJ2-5; clone_size: once; v_call: TRBV2; d_call: NA; cdr3_aa: CASSDGLGETQYF
cdr3_length: 15; j_call: TRBJ2-1; clone_size: NA; v_call: TRBV5-1; d_call: NA; cdr3_aa: CASSLGAISYNEQFF
cdr3_length: 15; j_call: TRBJ2-3; clone_size: NA; v_call: TRBV12-5; d_call: TRBD1; cdr3_aa: CASGFPDRGAETQYF
cdr3_length: 15; j_call: TRBJ2-3; clone_size: once; v_call: TRBV25-1; d_call: NA; cdr3_aa: CASSEPGGAGDTQYF
cdr3_length: 16; j_call: TRBJ1-3; clone_size: NA; v_call: TRBV5-1; d_call: NA; cdr3_aa: CASSLGQSTSGNTIYF
cdr3_length: 14; j_call: TRBJ2-7; clone_size: NA; v_call: TRBV28; d_call: TRBD1; cdr3_aa: CASSPGTGYYEQYF
cdr3_length: 15; j_call: TRBJ2-5; clone_size: NA; v_call: TRBV27; d_call: TRBD1; cdr3_aa: CASSRGQGGFETQYF
cdr3_length: 15; j_call: TRBJ1-2; clone_size: once; v_call: TRBV29-1; d_call: TRBD1; cdr3_aa: CSVEEPPGGRRGYTF
cdr3_length: 16; j_call: TRBJ2-5; clone_size: NA; v_call: TRBV11-2; d_call: NA; cdr3_aa: CASSLVGGGPQETQYF
cdr3_length: 17; j_call: TRBJ2-7; clone_size: NA; v_call: TRBV9; d_call: NA; cdr3_aa: CASSSRPAANPSYEQYF
cdr3_length: 14; j_call: TRBJ1-5; clone_size: NA; v_call: TRBV7-9; d_call: NA; cdr3_aa: CASTNTGSNQPQHF
cdr3_length: 13; j_call: TRBJ1-2; clone_size: NA; v_call: TRBV10-3; d_call: TRBD1; cdr3_aa: CAITRDRAYGYTF
cdr3_length: 16; j_call: TRBJ2-3; clone_size: NA; v_call: TRBV5-6; d_call: NA; cdr3_aa: CASSPGWGRSTDTQYF
cdr3_length: 16; j_call: TRBJ2-1; clone_size: NA; v_call: TRBV19; d_call: TRBD2; cdr3_aa: CASTGRGTSDYNEQFF
cdr3_length: 13; j_call: TRBJ2-7; clone_size: once; v_call: TRBV29-1; d_call: TRBD1; cdr3_aa: CSVEGTGPYEQYF
cdr3_length: 13; j_call: TRBJ1-4; clone_size: once; v_call: TRBV28; d_call: NA; cdr3_aa: CASSGQPNEKLFF
cdr3_length: 15; j_call: NA; clone_size: NA; v_call: TRBV10-2; d_call: TRBD2; cdr3_aa: CASSEYAGGPLEQYF
cdr3_length: 16; j_call: TRBJ2-1; clone_size: NA; v_call: TRBV7-9; d_call: TRBD2; cdr3_aa: CASSLRSGLGRDEQFF
cdr3_length: 11; j_call: TRBJ2-7; clone_size: NA; v_call: TRBV10-3; d_call: NA; cdr3_aa: CAIGRLDEQYF
cdr3_length: 14; j_call: TRBJ1-2; clone_size: NA; v_call: TRBV19; d_call: NA; cdr3_aa: CASSTGTLNYGYTF
cdr3_length: 15; j_call: TRBJ1-2; clone_size: NA; v_call: TRBV7-3; d_call: NA; cdr3_aa: CASSLGTEANYGYTF
cdr3_length: 13; j_call: TRBJ1-1; clone_size: few; v_call: TRBV29-1; d_call: NA; cdr3_aa: CSVRGDRCGEAFF
cdr3_length: 11; j_call: TRBJ2-7; clone_size: NA; v_call: TRBV29-1; d_call: NA; cdr3_aa: CSVGVSYEQYF
cdr3_length: 14; j_call: TRBJ1-1; clone_size: NA; v_call: TRBV28; d_call: TRBD1; cdr3_aa: CASTTGAANTEAFF
cdr3_length: 14; j_call: TRBJ2-7; clone_size: NA; v_call: TRBV27; d_call: NA; cdr3_aa: CASGSPVSSYEQYF
cdr3_length: 17; j_call: TRBJ2-7; clone_size: NA; v_call: TRBV28; d_call: TRBD2; cdr3_aa: CASSFLMTVAGPYEQYF
cdr3_length: 15; j_call: TRBJ2-5; clone_size: NA; v_call: TRBV5-6; d_call: TRBD1; cdr3_aa: CASSATDRGEETQYF
cdr3_length: 17; j_call: TRBJ2-1; clone_size: NA; v_call: TRBV7-9; d_call: TRBD2; cdr3_aa: CASSPRGGTRKVGEQFF
cdr3_length: 15; j_call: TRBJ1-6; clone_size: NA; v_call: TRBV10-2; d_call: NA; cdr3_aa: CASRDLLAGNSPLHF
cdr3_length: 15; j_call: TRBJ2-5; clone_size: NA; v_call: TRBV5-1; d_call: TRBD1; cdr3_aa: CASSPGQGFQETQYF
cdr3_length: 17; j_call: TRBJ2-7; clone_size: NA; v_call: TRBV29-1; d_call: TRBD1; cdr3_aa: CSVDARNRDSRTYEQYF
cdr3_length: 10; j_call: TRBJ2-7; clone_size: NA; v_call: TRBV20-1; d_call: NA; cdr3_aa: CSASPYEQYF
cdr3_length: 13; j_call: TRBJ2-5; clone_size: NA; v_call: TRBV11-3; d_call: NA; cdr3_aa: CASSSDTQETQYF
cdr3_length: 10; j_call: TRBJ2-2; clone_size: NA; v_call: TRBV19; d_call: NA; cdr3_aa: CASRAGELFF
cdr3_length: 14; j_call: TRBJ2-1; clone_size: NA; v_call: TRBV5-1; d_call: TRBD1; cdr3_aa: CASSLAAGGVEQFF
cdr3_length: 16; j_call: TRBJ2-6; clone_size: NA; v_call: TRBV4-1; d_call: NA; cdr3_aa: CASSPDRGPGANVLTF
cdr3_length: 16; j_call: TRBJ2-3; clone_size: NA; v_call: TRBV4-1; d_call: TRBD2; cdr3_aa: CASSQAASGRKDTQYF
cdr3_length: 13; j_call: TRBJ1-2; clone_size: once; v_call: TRBV28; d_call: NA; cdr3_aa: CASRKWGAGGYTF
cdr3_length: 15; j_call: TRBJ1-3; clone_size: NA; v_call: TRBV7-9; d_call: NA; cdr3_aa: CASSLVALSGNTIYF
cdr3_length: 12; j_call: TRBJ2-7; clone_size: NA; v_call: TRBV5-1; d_call: NA; cdr3_aa: CASSLGAYEQYF
cdr3_length: 15; j_call: TRBJ1-2; clone_size: NA; v_call: TRBV6-5; d_call: NA; cdr3_aa: CASSYWGGGHYGYTF
cdr3_length: 11; j_call: TRBJ2-7; clone_size: NA; v_call: TRBV30; d_call: NA; cdr3_aa: CAWTEGSEQYF
cdr3_length: 15; j_call: TRBJ2-2; clone_size: NA; v_call: TRBV9; d_call: NA; cdr3_aa: CASSVQGRGTGELFF
cdr3_length: 15; j_call: TRBJ2-5; clone_size: NA; v_call: TRBV15; d_call: NA; cdr3_aa: CATSRDPSGGETQYF
cdr3_length: 15; j_call: TRBJ1-1; clone_size: NA; v_call: TRBV7-2; d_call: TRBD1; cdr3_aa: CASSPRTGGNTEAFF